This entry lists 2 T cell receptor beta chains sequenced from one sample in a study of T cell repertoires in cytomegalovirus infection. Their specific antigens are unknown. One entry per CDR3 protein results from TCRdb running MiXCR on the reads. The repertoire holds some 310,000 distinct CDR3 sequences, with approximately 25% as singletons. The sample was cultured PBMCs, taken from culture after CMV antigen stimulation. All receptors derive from a human donor in good health (CMV status not recorded). Some clones in this sample may be carry-over from other donors' samples.

The rearrangement joins TRBV11-2 to TRBJ2-7, with D perhaps matching TRBD1 (6 bases). CDR1 is SGHAT, CDR2 FQNNGV, per germline. The CDR3 is 14 residues long. Deletions cut 2 bases from V and 2 bases from J, with 10 bases between. As DNA, the CDR3 is TGTGCCAGCAGCTTACGTCCAGGGGCCTACGAGCAGTACTTC. Its translation: CASSLRPGAYEQYF.

This clonotype has just a few counts. The rearrangement links TRBV5-3 to TRBJ1-1; no reliable D call. TRBV5-3 is assigned to the ORF class and has an uncertain function. CDR3 length: 16 residues. V was cut by 0 bases and J by 6 bases, with 18 bases left in between. The CDR3 loop is CARSLDIVTGSAEAFF. The CDR3 region has the DNA TGTGCCAGAAGCTTGGATATTGTTACGGGGTCAGCTGAAGCTTTCTTT.